Shown below are 16 T cell receptor beta chains from a single sample sequenced in a study of CD8 T cells in Susac syndrome. The RNA, about 0.45 to 1 ug, was put through reverse transcription using random hexamers. Using its own MiXCR run on the immunoSEQ multiplex PCR reads, TCRdb lists one record per CDR3 protein. Of roughly 200,000 distinct CDR3 sequences listed, roughly 91% are singletons. What was sequenced was CD4+ T cells from PBMCs. The origin of the receptors is a human donor with Susac syndrome.

This clonotype showed up just a few times. The rearrangement links TRBV12-3 or TRBV12-4 to TRBJ2-3; D is unresolved. The CDR3 extends over 12 amino acids. The V gene lost 3 bases and the J gene lost 4 bases, with 5 bases spanning the gap. This chain's CDR3 is CASSFRPDTQYF. CDR3 nucleotides: TGTGCCAGCAGTTTTCGGCCAGATACGCAGTATTTT.

This rearrangement joins TRBV30 to TRBJ1-4; TRBD1 aligns across 7 bases. Germline V gives CDR1 GTSNPN, CDR2 SVGIG (reference sequence). The trim removed 4 bases at V and 8 bases at J, leaving 7 bases unmatched. The CDR3 is made up of 13 amino acids. CDR3 residues: CAWTPGTAEKLFF. In DNA form, the CDR3 reads TGTGCCTGGACCCCGGGGACAGCCGAAAAACTGTTTTTT.

Written as DNA, the CDR3 is TGTGCCAGCAGTTTAGGGTTACTGTACACTGAAGCTTTCTTT. Amino acid sequence: CASSLGLLYTEAFF. The V gene is TRBV6-5, the J gene TRBJ1-1; D is unclear. The CDR3 loop spans 14 amino acids. Germline V lookup: CDR1 MNHEY, CDR2 SVGAGI. V was trimmed by 4 bases and J by 3 bases, leaving 12 bases between them.

The chain is built from TRBV5-8 and TRBJ1-1; the D is unclear. This CDR3 spans 13 amino acids. Germline CDR1 and CDR2: SGHTS and YDEGEE. The V end lost 2 bases, the J end lost 3 bases, and 8 bases lay between the germline ends. The CDR3 DNA reads as TGTGCCAGCAGCTTCCGACGGCACACTGAAGCTTTCTTT. Translating gives CASSFRRHTEAFF.

The CDR3 sequence is CASSLTSGPGDTQYF. The CDR3 region has the DNA TGCGCCAGCAGCTTGACGAGCGGGCCGGGGGATACGCAGTATTTT. V is TRBV5-1 and J is TRBJ2-3; the D gene is possibly TRBD2 (6 bases). Germline CDR1 is SGHRS and CDR2 is YFSETQ. Trimming removed 1 base from V and 6 bases from J, with 15 bases in between. CDR3 length: 15 amino acids.

The V call is TRBV18, the J call TRBJ2-7; weak D call: TRBD2 (5 bases). V lost 2 bases and J lost 2, with 10 bases in between. Germline assignment: CDR1 KGHSH and CDR2 LQKENI. The CDR3 covers 14 residues. The CDR3 spells CASSPSDLTYEQYF. The CDR3 DNA sequence: TGTGCCAGCTCACCATCGGACTTAACCTACGAGCAGTACTTC.

The chain is built from TRBV5-1 and TRBJ2-5, with 8 bases fitting TRBD2. The CDR3 is made up of 17 amino acids. Germline values: CDR1 SGHRS, CDR2 YFSETQ. The junction had 12 bases not matched to a gene; V was cut back by 0 bases and J by 5 bases. The DNA of the CDR3 is TGCGCCAGCAGCTTGGAGGGTAGCGGGAAAGTAAGGGAGACCCAGTACTTC. The encoded protein is CASSLEGSGKVRETQYF.

CDR3 loop: CASSYSTASGNTIYF. Here the CDR3 DNA reads TGTGCCAGCAGTTACTCAACAGCCTCTGGAAACACCATATATTTT. The rearrangement uses TRBV6-5 and TRBJ1-3, with unresolved D. Germline-derived CDR1 and CDR2 are MNHEY and SVGAGI. V shed 0 bases and J shed 0 bases, with 6 bases lying between them. The CDR3 totals 15 residues.

The chain links TRBV20-1 to TRBJ1-5; tentative D call: TRBD1 (5 bases). Per germline, CDR1 DFQATT and CDR2 SNEGSKA (reference sequence). The CDR3 loop spans 16 amino acids. V lost 3 bases, J lost 4 bases, and 19 bases lay in between. The CDR3 region has the DNA TGCAGTGCTAGTGGTCTGTGGGGGAATTCAAATCAGCCCCAGCATTTT. It encodes CSASGLWGNSNQPQHF.

The CDR3 nucleotides read TGCAGCGTTCTCCGCCGGGGCCAGTGGAACACTGAAGCTTTCTTT. Translated: CSVLRRGQWNTEAFF. V and J are TRBV29-1 and TRBJ1-1; D is possibly TRBD1 (5 bases). Germline lookup yields CDR1 SQVTM and CDR2 ANQGSEA. CDR3 length: 15 amino acids. V lost 5 bases to trimming and J lost 1 base, with 17 bases between them.

This clonotype was counted a single time. The chain is built from TRBV2 and TRBJ2-2; D not resolved. V was pared by 1 base and J by 6 bases, with 6 bases between. The CDR3 covers 13 residues. Germline CDR1 reads SNHLY; CDR2 reads FYNNEI. In nucleotides, the CDR3 is TGTGCCAGCAGTGAAGTGGTGGCCGGGGAGCTGTTTTTT. As protein: CASSEVVAGELFF.

This chain uses TRBV18 with TRBJ2-1; maybe TRBD1 (5 bases). V shed 0 bases and J shed 4 bases, with 10 bases lying between them. Germline CDR1 is KGHSH and CDR2 is LQKENI. This CDR3 has 15 residues. CDR3 in DNA: TGTGCCAGCTCACCACCGAGCGACAGATACAATGAGCAGTTCTTC. Translated: CASSPPSDRYNEQFF.

The rearrangement joins TRBV6-1 to TRBJ2-7; D possibly matches TRBD1 or TRBD2 (5 bases each). V was pared by 5 bases and J by 3 bases, with 23 bases between. The germline gives CDR1 MNHNS, CDR2 SASEGT. The CDR3 covers 17 residues. CDR3 loop: CASSPRNRPGPGYEQYF. The CDR3 DNA sequence: TGTGCCAGCAGTCCCCGTAACAGACCGGGACCGGGCTACGAGCAGTACTTC.

The genes are TRBV18 and TRBJ1-2; 12 nucleotides agree with TRBD1. Germline CDR1 KGHSH, CDR2 LQKENI. Germline trimming cut 3 bases from V and 4 bases from J; bases unmatched to any gene: 12. The length of the CDR3 is 18 residues. CDR3 sequence reads: CASSPTLNPGQGAYGYTF. As DNA, the CDR3 is TGTGCCAGCTCACCTACATTAAACCCGGGACAGGGGGCCTATGGCTACACCTTC.

The rearrangement uses TRBV28 and TRBJ2-7, with a tentative D call TRBD2 (6 bases). V shed 3 bases and J shed 7 bases, with 16 bases lying between them. The germline CDR1 and CDR2 sequences are MDHEN and SYDVKM. CDR3 length: 14 residues. CDR3 in DNA: TGTGCCAGCAGTTTTGGGGGGTCCCTAGGGGAGCAGTACTTC. Translation gives CASSFGGSLGEQYF.

The V call is TRBV28, the J call TRBJ1-1, with 7 bases matching TRBD1. This CDR3 comprises 15 residues. V lost 6 bases, J lost 3 bases, and 10 bases stayed unmatched. The germline V gene encodes CDR1 MDHEN and CDR2 SYDVKM. Here the CDR3 DNA reads TGTGCCAGCAGCCGTGACAGGGTCTCAGACACTGAAGCTTTCTTT. As protein: CASSRDRVSDTEAFF.